The TCR beta chain under discussion was sequenced for a study of low-dose radiotherapy and immunotherapy resistance in tumors. The V gene end was trimmed by 8 bases and the J gene end by 4 bases; junction bases not matched to a gene: 9. Germline-derived CDR1 and CDR2 are LGHDT and YNNKEL (reference sequence). The CDR3 spans 14 residues. TRAV- and TRBV-specific primers were used for first-strand cDNA, which covered alpha and beta chains. With a V-primer adapter and a constant-region primer, TCRs were amplified for roughly 18 PCR cycles. In vitro transcription served to amplify the isolated mRNA. In TCRdb, the reads were re-called with MiXCR into one record per CDR3 protein. The sample includes tens of thousands of distinct CDR3 sequences, 9.4% of them seen just once. Time point: before trial treatment.

The TCR was taken from a male donor with prostate cancer. The J gene is TRBJ2-7, the V gene TRBV3-1; 9 nucleotides align to TRBD1. Sequences were derived from PBMCs, sampled before treatment. The CDR3 DNA follows: TGTGCCAGCGCCAGGGGGACAGGGTCATACGAGCAGTACTTC. It codes for CASARGTGSYEQYF.